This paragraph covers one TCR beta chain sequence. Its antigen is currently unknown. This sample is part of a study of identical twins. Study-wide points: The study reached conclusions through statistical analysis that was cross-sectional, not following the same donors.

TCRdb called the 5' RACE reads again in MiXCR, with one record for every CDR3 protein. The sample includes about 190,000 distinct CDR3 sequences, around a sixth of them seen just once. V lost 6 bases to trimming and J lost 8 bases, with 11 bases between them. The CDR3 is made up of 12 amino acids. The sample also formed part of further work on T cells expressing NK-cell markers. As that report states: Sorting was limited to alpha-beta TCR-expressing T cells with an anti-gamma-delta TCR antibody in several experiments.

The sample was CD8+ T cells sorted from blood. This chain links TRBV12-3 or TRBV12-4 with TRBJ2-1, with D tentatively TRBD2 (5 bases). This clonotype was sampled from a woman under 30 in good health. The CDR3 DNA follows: TGTGCCAGCAGCTCTGAGGGCGATGAGCAGTTCTTC. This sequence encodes CASSSEGDEQFF.